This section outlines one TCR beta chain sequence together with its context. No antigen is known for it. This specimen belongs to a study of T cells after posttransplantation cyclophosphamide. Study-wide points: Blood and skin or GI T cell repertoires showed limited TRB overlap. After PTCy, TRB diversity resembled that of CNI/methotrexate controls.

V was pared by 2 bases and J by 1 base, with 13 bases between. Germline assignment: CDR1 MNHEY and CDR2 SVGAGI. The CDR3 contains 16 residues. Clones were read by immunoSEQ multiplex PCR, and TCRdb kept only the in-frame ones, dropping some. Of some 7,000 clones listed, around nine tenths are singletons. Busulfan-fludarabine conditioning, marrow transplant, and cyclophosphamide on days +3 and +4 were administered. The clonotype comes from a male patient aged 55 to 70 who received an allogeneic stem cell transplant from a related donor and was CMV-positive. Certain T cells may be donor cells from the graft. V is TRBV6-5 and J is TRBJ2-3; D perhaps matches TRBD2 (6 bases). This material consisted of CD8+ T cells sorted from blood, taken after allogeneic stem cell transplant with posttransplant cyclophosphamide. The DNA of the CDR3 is TGTGCCAGCAGTTACCGCGGGATTTTCGGCACAGATACGCAGTATTTT. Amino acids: CASSYRGIFGTDTQYF.